One TCR beta chain is described in this entry. Original processing notes: Amplified reference gene primers provided the basis for estimating nucleated cell counts. This table comes from immunoSEQ multiplex PCR, and its TCRdb copy is limited to in-frame clones, with some not included. D and trimming were read from the DNA, whereas the V and J calls and clone size are those reported in that table. The sample shows some 83,000 clones, 70% to 90% of them seen only once. These data come from a study of blood T cell repertoires in COVID-19. Study overall: Whether acute or convalescent, the COVID-19 samples came from the United States, Italy and Spain.

Germline V gene data show CDR1 as MNHEY and CDR2 as SVGAGI. V was pared by 10 bases and J by 6 bases, with 21 bases between. The CDR3 length is 14 residues. This rearrangement joins TRBV6-5 to TRBJ1-1; no clear D gene. The material sequenced was peripheral blood. The TCR originated in a man in his fifties or sixties with acute or convalescent COVID-19. Written as DNA, the CDR3 is TGTGCCACCCGGGAGGAGTTTGTCAGCGCTGAAGCTTTCTTT. This encodes CATREEFVSAEAFF.